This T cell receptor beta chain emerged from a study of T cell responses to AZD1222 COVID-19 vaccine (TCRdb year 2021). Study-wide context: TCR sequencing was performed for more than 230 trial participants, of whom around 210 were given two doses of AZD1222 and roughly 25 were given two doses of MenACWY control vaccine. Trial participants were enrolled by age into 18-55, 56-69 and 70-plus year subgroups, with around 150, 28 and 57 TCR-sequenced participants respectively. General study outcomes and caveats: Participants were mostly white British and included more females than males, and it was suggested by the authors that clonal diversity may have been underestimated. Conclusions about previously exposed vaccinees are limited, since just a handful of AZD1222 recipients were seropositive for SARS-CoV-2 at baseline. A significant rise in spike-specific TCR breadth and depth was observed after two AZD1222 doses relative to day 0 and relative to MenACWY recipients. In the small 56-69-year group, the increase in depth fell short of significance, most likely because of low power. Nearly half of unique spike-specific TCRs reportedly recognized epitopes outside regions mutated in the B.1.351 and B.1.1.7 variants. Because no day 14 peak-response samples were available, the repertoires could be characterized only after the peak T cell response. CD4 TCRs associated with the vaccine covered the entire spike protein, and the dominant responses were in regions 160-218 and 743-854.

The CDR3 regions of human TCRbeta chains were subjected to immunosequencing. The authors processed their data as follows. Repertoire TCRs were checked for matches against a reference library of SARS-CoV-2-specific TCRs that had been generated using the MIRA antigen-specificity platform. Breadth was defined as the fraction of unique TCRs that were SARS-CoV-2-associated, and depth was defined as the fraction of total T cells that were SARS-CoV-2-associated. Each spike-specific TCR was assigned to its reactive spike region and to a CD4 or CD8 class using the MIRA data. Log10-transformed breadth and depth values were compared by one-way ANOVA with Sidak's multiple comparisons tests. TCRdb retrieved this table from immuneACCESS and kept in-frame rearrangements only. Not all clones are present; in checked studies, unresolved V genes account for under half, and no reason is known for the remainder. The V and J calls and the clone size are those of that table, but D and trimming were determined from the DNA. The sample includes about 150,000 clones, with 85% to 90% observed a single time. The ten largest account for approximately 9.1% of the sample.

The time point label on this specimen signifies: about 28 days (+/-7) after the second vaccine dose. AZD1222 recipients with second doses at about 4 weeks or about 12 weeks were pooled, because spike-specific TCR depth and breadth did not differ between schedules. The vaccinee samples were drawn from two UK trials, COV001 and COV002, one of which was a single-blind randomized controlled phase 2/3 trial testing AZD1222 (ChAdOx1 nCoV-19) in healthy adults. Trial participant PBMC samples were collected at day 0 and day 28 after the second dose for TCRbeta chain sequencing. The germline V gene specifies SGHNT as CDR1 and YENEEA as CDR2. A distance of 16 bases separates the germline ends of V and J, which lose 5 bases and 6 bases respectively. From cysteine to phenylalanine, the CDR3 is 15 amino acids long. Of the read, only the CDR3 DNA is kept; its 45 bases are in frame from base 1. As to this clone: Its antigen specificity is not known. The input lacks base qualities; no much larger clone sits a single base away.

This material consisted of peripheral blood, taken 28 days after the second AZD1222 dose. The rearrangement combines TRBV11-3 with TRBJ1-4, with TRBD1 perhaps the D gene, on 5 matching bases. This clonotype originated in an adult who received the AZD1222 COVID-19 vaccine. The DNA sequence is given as TGTGCCAGCAGCCTTGGGGGGGGTTATCATGAAAAACTGTTTTTT. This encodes CASSLGGGYHEKLFF.